The T cell receptor beta chain under discussion was sequenced for a study of blood T cell dynamics during melanoma immunotherapy (dated by TCRdb to the early 2020s). Notes on the research overall: All patients had metastatic melanoma and were given first-line pembrolizumab or nivolumab plus ipilimumab as standard of care in the United Kingdom. Peripheral T cell receptor repertoires of metastatic melanoma patients were profiled before and after one cycle of checkpoint inhibitor therapy to find early correlates of response. The training cohort consisted of consecutive patients, while an additional independent group of patients from the same centre was pooled to form an external validation set.

The CDR3, from cysteine to phenylalanine, totals 12 residues. Just the 36-base CDR3 DNA is kept, in frame starting at base 1. The germline V gene encodes CDR1 SSHAT and CDR2 FNYEAQ (reference sequence). Every bulk PBMC sample was loaded with the same fixed amount of 350 to 450 ng of DNA. TCR beta CDR3 sequences were amplified from genomic DNA with the immunoSEQ TCRb Assay kit following manufacturer instructions. The KAPA Library Quantification Kit for Illumina platforms was used to quantify the pooled libraries by qPCR. Pooled libraries were clustered at 0.6-1.1 pM and sequenced on an Illumina NextSeq 500. The original pipeline was this. TCR data were analyzed using immunoSEQ ANALYZER and the R LymphoSeq package. A rearrangement efficiency score was calculated as productive divided by the sum of productive and non-productive CDR3 sequences. Clonality was measured with the Gini coefficient and diversity with the Renyi index at alpha=1, and both measures were compared pairwise between timepoints within each patient. In LymphoSeq, clonal relatedness was computed using an edit distance of 3, and repertoire similarity was computed using the Bhattacharyya coefficient. Linear discriminant analysis on week-3 changes in clonality and diversity was built with the R MASS and caret packages to classify response. The source is immuneACCESS, and TCRdb retained only in-frame sequences with V and J called. Part of the clones is not carried over; for the studies checked, unresolved V genes explain less than half of this, and the remainder is unexplained. That table supplies the V and J calls and clone size; D and trimming were determined from the DNA. The sample table shows approximately 29,000 clones, and 75% to 90% are seen once. The ten largest clones capture about 9.4% of the sample.

The label giving this sample's time point can be read as: week 3, after first cycle of checkpoint inhibitor. Blood samples were collected before treatment (T0) and at week 3 (W3), after the first cycle of checkpoint blockade. Except for a couple of patients with rapid clinical progression, response was assessed 12 weeks after the first infusion by RECIST 1.1; disease control meant complete response, partial response or stable disease. Any patient who had received prior systemic cancer treatment, was on concomitant immunosuppressant therapy or had synchronous other active malignancies was excluded. Both bulk PBMC and plasma cell-free DNA were sequenced for TCR beta so that circulating cells and T cell turnover could be tracked. PBMC were isolated from blood with Lymphoprep and SepMate tubes, followed by red cell lysis. QIAamp DNA Blood Mini kits were used to extract DNA from both PBMC and sorted T cell subsets.

This clone was seen more than once but under ten times. It lacks a known antigen. Base qualities are not at hand, and no much larger clone is one base apart. Results the study describes overall, beyond this receptor: Unlike progressors, patients who went on to achieve disease control showed a bifurcated reorganization of the PBMC repertoire at W3, with either increased clonality or increased diversity. Whether the T cell clones driving repertoire changes were melanoma-specific or reflected general immune activation could not be determined in the study. The relatively small sample size was acknowledged as something that could potentially limit how far the results can be generalized.

The sequence came from a human donor with melanoma. The sequenced sample was blood, obtained from a patient treated with checkpoint blockade. The V and J genes are TRBV7-7 and TRBJ1-5; the D gene cannot be resolved reliably. The CDR3 region: CAIGEGNQPQHF. In nucleotides, the sequence is TGTGCTATAGGTGAGGGCAATCAGCCCCAGCATTTT.